Listed here is a single T cell receptor beta chain. The antigen is not known. This sample stems from a study of cytotoxic CD8 clonotypes in ibrutinib-treated CLL. The repertoire was sequenced with immunoSEQ multiplex PCR; TCRdb's copy has only in-frame clones and lacks some. The sample lists 9,500 to 15,000 clones, approximately 65% occurring once. The CDR3 length is 14 residues. V gave up 0 bases and J gave up 2 bases, with 9 bases separating them. Germline V gene data show CDR1 as SGHNT and CDR2 as YYREEE (reference sequence). Findings and caveats of the study: The public clonotypes identified were infrequent and showed contraction or stability on treatment.

Frozen-stored PBMCs produced roughly 2 micrograms of genomic DNA for TCR beta libraries. The rearrangement joins TRBV5-4 to TRBJ2-7; no firm D call. The specimen comprised PBMCs, sampled before ibrutinib treatment. This TCR came from a human donor with chronic lymphocytic leukemia. CDR3 DNA sequence: TGTGCCAGCAGCTTGGGGAACCCCACCTACGAGCAGTACTTC. It is translated as CASSLGNPTYEQYF.